The next 32 T cell receptor beta chains were all read from a single sample in a study of T cells in Graves' hyperthyroidism and ophthalmopathy. Using RNA transcripts as the source, TCR beta CDR3 regions were amplified. The HTBI primer set served for first-round RT-PCR of the TCR CDR3. TCRdb redid the calling of the multiplex PCR reads with MiXCR, one entry per CDR3 protein. The top ten hold about 8.9% of the sample, which has about 840,000 distinct CDR3 sequences, roughly 40% seen once. Sequenced material: blood. The receptors stem from a man between 18 and 35 years old with Graves' hyperthyroidism.

CDR3 nucleotide sequence: TGTGCCAGCAGCCAAGGCATCTCTGGAAACACCATATATTTT. The encoded protein is CASSQGISGNTIYF. The V call is TRBV6-1, the J call TRBJ1-3; no firm D call. Trimming took off 6 bases at V and 0 bases at J, with 9 bases between the two ends. This CDR3 has 14 residues. Germline V CDR1 and CDR2: MNHNS, SASEGT.

Points on this clonotype: A much bigger clone sits one base away, suggesting this may be a read error. The chain recombines TRBV7-8 with TRBJ2-7; D perhaps matches TRBD1 (6 bases). Trimming removed 6 bases at V and 1 base at J, with 16 bases between. This CDR3 has 15 amino acids. Germline V gene sequence: CDR1 SGHVS, CDR2 FQNEAQ. CDR3 loop: CASRANRGTSYEQYF. The CDR3 DNA reads as TGTGCCAGCAGGGCGAATAGGGGGACGTCCTACGAGCAGTACTTC. Drawing the rest from reference TRBV7-8 and TRBJ2-7, the complete variable domain is GAGVSQSPRYKVAKRGQDVALRCDPISGHVSLFWYQQALGQGPEFLTYFQNEAQLDKSGLPSDRFFAERPEGSVSTLKIQRTQQEDSAVYLCASRANRGTSYEQYFGPGTRLTVT.

This clonotype was seen repeatedly, ten times or more. This sequence joins TRBV2 and TRBJ1-1, with D possibly being TRBD1 (5 bases). Germline CDR1 and CDR2: SNHLY and FYNNEI. The CDR3 is 15 amino acids. Trimming removed 5 bases from V and 1 base from J, with 14 bases in between. The CDR3 bases are TGTGCCAGCAGTCGGCAGGGATCGAAGAACACTGAAGCTTTCTTT. Its protein product is CASSRQGSKNTEAFF.

The J gene is TRBJ1-4, the V gene TRBV6-5; maybe TRBD1 (5 bases). Trimming removed 0 bases from V and 12 bases from J, with 20 bases in between. The CDR3 consists of 16 residues. The germline CDR1 and CDR2 sequences are MNHEY and SVGAGI. The CDR3 region has the DNA TGTGCCAGCAGTTACTCGTCGACGGGGACGGGAGGGGAACTGTTTTTT. Amino acids: CASSYSSTGTGGELFF.

This clonotype was detected a few times. The chain links TRBV14 to TRBJ2-7, with D maybe TRBD1 (5 bases). Germline CDR1 reads SGHDN; CDR2 reads FVKESK. V lost 1 base and J 3 bases, leaving 13 bases between the germline ends. The CDR3 totals 15 residues. CDR3 nucleotide sequence: TGTGCCAGCAGCCAAGCCAGGGCAACACTCTACGAGCAGTACTTC. The encoded protein is CASSQARATLYEQYF.

The rearrangement links TRBV10-3 to TRBJ2-2, with 9 bases aligning to TRBD1. Per germline, CDR1 ENHRY and CDR2 SYGVKD. Trimming cost V 10 bases and J 5 bases; bases outside gene matches: 5. CDR3 length: 13 amino acids. The CDR3 nucleotides are TGTGCCACCGGGACAGGGTTAACCGGGGAGCTGTTTTTT. Its protein is CATGTGLTGELFF.

J is TRBJ1-1 and V is TRBV29-1; maybe TRBD1 (6 bases). Trimming removed 6 bases at V and 4 bases at J, with 12 bases between. CDR3 length: 12 residues. Looked up from germline, CDR1 is SQVTM and CDR2 is ANQGSEA. CDR3 region: CSVGGIGTEAFF. In DNA form, the CDR3 reads TGCAGCGTAGGGGGGATAGGCACTGAAGCTTTCTTT.

The sample holds many counts of this clonotype. The V and J genes are TRBV9 and TRBJ1-2; D might be TRBD1 (6 bases). The CDR3 is 14 amino acids. The germline V gene encodes CDR1 SGDLS and CDR2 YYNGEE. The germline V and J ends were trimmed by 0 bases and 7 bases, with 13 bases remaining between them. DNA of the CDR3: TGTGCCAGCAGCGTAGGGTCGGGGGGCCCTGGCTACACCTTC. Translation: CASSVGSGGPGYTF.

V usage is TRBV9 and J usage is TRBJ2-7; perhaps TRBD1 as D (6 bases). The length of the CDR3 is 16 residues. Germline-derived CDR1 and CDR2 are SGDLS and YYNGEE. The ends were cut back, 4 bases at V and 6 bases at J, with 23 bases in the middle. The CDR3 DNA is TGTGCCAGCAGCATAGGGGTGACAGGTTCCCCAAGCGAGCAGTACTTC. Protein product: CASSIGVTGSPSEQYF.

V is TRBV7-8 and J is TRBJ1-4; D unclear. Germline CDR1 and CDR2: SGHVS and FQNEAQ. This CDR3 has 18 amino acids. Trimming took 3 bases from V and 1 from J, leaving 18 bases between them. CDR3 amino acids: CASSFWVPQTLTNEKLFF. The DNA of the CDR3 is TGTGCCAGCAGCTTCTGGGTGCCCCAAACCCTAACTAATGAAAAACTGTTTTTT.

On this clonotype itself: The junction and the germline gene differ at one end; a read error may be behind it. The chain links TRBV10-1 to TRBJ2-6, with 7 bases fitting TRBD2. Germline-derived CDR1 and CDR2 are WNHNN and SYGVQD (reference sequence). CDR3 length equals 16 residues. This chain's CDR3 is CASSSREASGANVLTF. The CDR3, as DNA: TGTGCCAGCAGTTCCCGGGAGGCGTCTGGGGCCAACGTCCTGACTTTC.

J is TRBJ2-7 and V is TRBV11-2; 7 bases fit TRBD1. Germline loops: CDR1 SGHAT, CDR2 FQNNGV. The CDR3 is made up of 14 amino acids. J lost 6 bases, V lost 4 bases, and 9 bases had no gene match. In nucleotides, the CDR3 is TGTGCCAGCAGCTCTCGGACAGGCCGGGGCGAGCAGTACTTC. Amino acid sequence: CASSSRTGRGEQYF.

The chain combines TRBV7-9 with TRBJ2-7; D is unresolved. V lost 6 bases, J lost 5 bases, and 17 bases lay in between. CDR1 is SEHNR, CDR2 FQNEAQ, per germline (reference sequence). The CDR3 spans 14 residues. CDR3 bases: TGTGCCAGCAGGCCACCCGGGTGGATGCACGAGCAGTACTTC. As protein: CASRPPGWMHEQYF.

J is TRBJ1-4 and V is TRBV4-1; D not certain. The V and J ends lost 0 bases and 4 bases respectively, with 9 bases between them. Germline CDR1 and CDR2: MGHRA and YSYEKL. The CDR3 covers 15 residues. The CDR3 sequence is CASSQEDPLNEKLFF. In nucleotides, the CDR3 is TGCGCCAGCAGCCAAGAGGACCCGCTTAATGAAAAACTGTTTTTT.

This clonotype was counted many times. The gene calls are TRBV12-3 or TRBV12-4 and TRBJ1-2, with unresolved D. This CDR3 region has 13 residues. V dropped 1 base and J dropped 6 bases, with 9 bases sitting between them. The CDR3 coding sequence is TGTGCCAGCAGTTTAGTTGGGATCGATGGCTACACCTTC. Protein: CASSLVGIDGYTF.

About this clonotype itself: One junction end disagrees with the germline gene, perhaps due to a read error. This chain links TRBV5-1 with TRBJ2-7; 7 nucleotides agree with TRBD1. The CDR3 covers 15 residues. CDR1 and CDR2 (germline): SGHRS, YFSETQ. The chain's CDR3 is CAGSLVQGSMDEQYF. The CDR3 DNA follows: TGCGCCGGCAGCTTAGTACAGGGGAGTATGGACGAGCAGTACTTC.

The J gene is TRBJ1-1, the V gene TRBV2, with D unresolved. CDR3 length equals 15 residues. The V gene's germline CDR1 is SNHLY and CDR2 FYNNEI. V lost 3 bases and J lost 1, with 12 bases in between. CDR3 sequence (DNA): TGTGCCAGCAGTGACTGGGCGGCAGGGAACACTGAAGCTTTCTTT. Amino acids: CASSDWAAGNTEAFF.

This clonotype was seen many times. V is TRBV10-3 and J is TRBJ1-5; D is uncertain. The germline V gene has CDR1 ENHRY and CDR2 SYGVKD. Trimming cost V 8 bases and J 4 bases, with 9 bases left between them. This CDR3 is built from 12 residues. CDR3 sequence (DNA): TGTGCCATCGGTCTCGGGAATCAGCCCCAGCATTTT. Encoded protein: CAIGLGNQPQHF.

This chain connects TRBV20-1 to TRBJ2-7; D remains unclear. CDR1 and CDR2 (germline): DFQATT, SNEGSKA (reference sequence). The CDR3 extends over 13 amino acids. The CDR3: CSRPSGSSYEQYF. The DNA of the CDR3 is TGCTCGAGGCCATCGGGCAGCTCCTACGAGCAGTACTTC.

The chain has TRBV7-8 and TRBJ2-2; TRBD2 agrees at 8 bases. Germline V gene lookup returns CDR1 SGHVS and CDR2 FQNEAQ. The V segment lost 1 base and the J segment 5 bases; nucleotides outside the gene matches: 6. CDR3 size: 16 residues. CDR3 loop: CASSLVAGTSTGELFF. The CDR3 region has the DNA TGTGCCAGCAGCTTAGTGGCCGGGACTAGTACCGGGGAGCTGTTTTTT.

This clonotype was recorded a few times. This CDR3 is CASSQPLTVYEQYF. CDR3 in DNA: TGTGCCAGCAGCCAACCGCTCACGGTCTACGAGCAGTACTTC. V and J are TRBV16 and TRBJ2-7; no firm D call. This CDR3 comprises 14 residues. V was pared by 2 bases and J by 3 bases, with 11 bases between. Germline V gene lookup returns CDR1 KGHSY and CDR2 FQNENV.

This clonotype was counted at least ten times. The chain recombines TRBV29-1 with TRBJ1-1, with D hard to call. Looked up from germline, CDR1 is SQVTM and CDR2 is ANQGSEA. The CDR3 runs 12 residues. V gave up 6 bases and J gave up 6 bases, with 14 bases separating them. This chain's CDR3 is CSVPEGIPEAFF. For the CDR3, the DNA is TGCAGCGTCCCCGAGGGTATTCCTGAAGCTTTCTTT.

The V and J genes are TRBV7-9 and TRBJ2-2; D perhaps matches TRBD2 (6 bases). The V and J ends lost 7 bases and 5 bases respectively, with 17 bases between them. From germline, CDR1 is SEHNR and CDR2 FQNEAQ (reference sequence). The CDR3 loop spans 15 amino acids. The CDR3 reads CASKVEGIRTGELFF. The CDR3 DNA is TGTGCCAGCAAAGTGGAGGGAATACGGACCGGGGAGCTGTTTTTT.

Details on this clonotype: Possible read error: a much larger clone is one base away. The rearrangement joins TRBV10-3 to TRBJ2-2; D possibly corresponds to TRBD1 (6 bases). The germline gives CDR1 ENHRY, CDR2 SYGVKD. The CDR3 spans 14 residues. Trimming removed 5 bases at V and 4 bases at J, with 11 bases between. For the CDR3, the DNA is TGTGCCATCAGTAGACAGGAGAGCACCGGGGAGCTGTTTTTT. Its translation is CAISRQESTGELFF.

This clonotype was seen once. The rearrangement links TRBV20-1 to TRBJ1-1, with D uncertain. This CDR3 has 13 residues. Germline values: CDR1 DFQATT, CDR2 SNEGSKA (reference sequence). Trimming shortened V by 0 bases and J by 4 bases, and 9 bases separated the two germline ends. CDR3 loop: CSAREGGGTEAFF. In DNA form, the CDR3 reads TGCAGTGCTAGAGAGGGCGGCGGCACTGAAGCTTTCTTT.

This clonotype was seen only a few times. J is TRBJ2-7 and V is TRBV7-8; 8 bases align to TRBD2. Germline lookup yields CDR1 SGHVS and CDR2 FQNEAQ. This CDR3 has 14 amino acids. V lost 6 bases and J lost 3; bases outside the gene matches: 7. The CDR3 sequence is CASSSNLAGYEQYF. The CDR3 DNA is TGTGCCAGCAGTTCAAACCTAGCGGGCTACGAGCAGTACTTC.

The gene calls are TRBV4-1 and TRBJ1-1, with no clear D. The CDR3 is 13 amino acids. Germline V gene data show CDR1 as MGHRA and CDR2 as YSYEKL. Trimming cost V 6 bases and J 2 bases, with 10 bases left between them. The CDR3 reads CASRKASNTEAFF. In DNA form, the CDR3 reads TGCGCCAGCAGGAAGGCATCTAACACTGAAGCTTTCTTT.

V is TRBV5-1 and J is TRBJ2-2, with D perhaps matching TRBD2 (6 bases). With 4 bases removed from V and 0 bases from J, the gap between germline ends came to 13 bases. The germline V gene encodes CDR1 SGHRS and CDR2 YFSETQ. CDR3 length equals 16 residues. Here the CDR3 DNA reads TGCGCCAGCAGCCTGGGACTCCCAGCGAACACCGGGGAGCTGTTTTTT. It translates to CASSLGLPANTGELFF.

In this sample, this clonotype turned up many times. This chain connects TRBV19 to TRBJ1-1; D not resolved. The CDR3 loop spans 15 amino acids. Germline CDR1 LNHDA, CDR2 SQIVND (reference sequence). V was trimmed by 7 bases and J by 0 bases, leaving 15 bases between them. CDR3 DNA: TGTGCCAGTACCGCGGACGTAAGGATGAACACTGAAGCTTTCTTT. As protein: CASTADVRMNTEAFF.

This clonotype was seen ten or more times. The chain employs TRBV15 and TRBJ1-2; TRBD1 might be the D (5 bases). CDR3 length equals 14 residues. Germline V CDR1 and CDR2: LNHNV, YYDKDF (reference sequence). Trimming stripped 0 bases from V and 3 bases from J, with 8 bases between. The CDR3 protein is CATSRDLTDYGYTF. The CDR3 region has the DNA TGTGCCACCAGCAGAGATCTGACAGACTATGGCTACACCTTC.

This clonotype has a handful of counts. The gene calls are TRBV10-3 and TRBJ2-7; D gene unclear. Germline V gene sequence: CDR1 ENHRY, CDR2 SYGVKD. V was trimmed by 2 bases and J by 3 bases, leaving 11 bases between them. The CDR3 totals 14 residues. The CDR3 protein is CAISEPTGGYEQYF. Written as DNA, the CDR3 is TGTGCCATCAGTGAGCCGACCGGCGGCTACGAGCAGTACTTC.

This chain links TRBV25-1 with TRBJ1-2; a weak D match, TRBD1 (6 bases). Trimming removed 6 bases from V and 0 bases from J, with 17 bases in between. CDR1 is MGHDK and CDR2 is SYGVNS in the germline V gene. CDR3 length: 16 residues. This CDR3 reads CASSLRGNRANYGYTF. The CDR3 nucleotides read TGTGCCAGCAGCCTCCGAGGAAACAGGGCTAACTATGGCTACACCTTC.